This entry is about one TCR beta chain. Antigen unknown. Other DNA variants within this sample encode the same CDR3. This PCR relied on a set of 60 Vbeta primers and 13 Jbeta primers. The table came from immunoSEQ multiplex PCR; TCRdb's copy has only in-frame clones and leaves some out. The sample contains around 130,000 clones, around 75% of which appear only once. The data belong to a study of cytomegalovirus exposure and HLA in healthy donors. Whole-study results and caveats: HLA alleles showed associations with around 15,000 TCR beta sequences in a later analysis, at a 0.05 false discovery rate.

V dropped 2 bases and J dropped 0 bases, with 5 bases sitting between them. The CDR3 runs to 13 residues. CDR1 and CDR2 (germline): MNHEY, SVGAGI. Material: PBMCs. This TCR was sampled from a woman in her thirties or forties in good health and CMV-seropositive. V is TRBV6-5 and J is TRBJ2-7; no clear D. The CDR3 reads CASSYSDSYEQYF. The CDR3 DNA reads as TGTGCCAGCAGTTACAGCGACTCCTACGAGCAGTACTTC.